The clone carrying this T cell receptor beta chain occurred a few times. The sample comes from a study of T cells after yellow fever vaccination. TCRdb independently ran MiXCR on the 5' RACE reads; one entry per CDR3 protein. This table holds tens of thousands of distinct CDR3 sequences, approximately 6.5% found once. The CDR3 spans 14 residues. Per germline, CDR1 SGHRS and CDR2 YFSETQ. V lost 1 base and J 4 bases, leaving 12 bases between the germline ends. Sequencing used CD8+ T cells sorted from PBMCs, obtained 4 to 6 days after the first yellow fever vaccination. This chain links TRBV5-1 with TRBJ2-7, with TRBD2 as a possible D gene (6 bases). This clonotype originated in a man aged 18-30 years who received the YFV17D yellow fever vaccine. CDR3 nucleotides: TGCGCCAGCAGCTTGATGGGGGGAGGTTACGAGCAGTACTTC. It translates to CASSLMGGGYEQYF. Using reference TRBV5-1 and TRBJ2-7 for the parts outside the CDR3, the full variable domain is KAGVTQTPRYLIKTRGQQVTLSCSPISGHRSVSWYQQTPGQGLQFLFEYFSETQRNKGNFPGRFSGRQFSNSRSEMNVSTLELGDSALYLCASSLMGGGYEQYFGPGTRLTVT.